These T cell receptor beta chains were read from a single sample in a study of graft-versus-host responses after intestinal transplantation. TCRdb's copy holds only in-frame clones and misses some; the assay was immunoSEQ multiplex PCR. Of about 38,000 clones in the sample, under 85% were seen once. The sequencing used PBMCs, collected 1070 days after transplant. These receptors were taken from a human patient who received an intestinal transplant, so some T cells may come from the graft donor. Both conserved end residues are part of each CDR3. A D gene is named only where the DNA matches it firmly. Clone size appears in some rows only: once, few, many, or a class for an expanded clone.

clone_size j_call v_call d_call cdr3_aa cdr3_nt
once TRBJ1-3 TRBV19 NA CASSGRIGNTIYF TGTGCCAGTAGTGGACGAATTGGAAACACCATATATTTT
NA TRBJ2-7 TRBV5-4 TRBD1 CASSSPGQGSPYEQYF TGTGCCAGCAGCTCCCCCGGACAGGGAAGTCCTTACGAGCAGTACTTC
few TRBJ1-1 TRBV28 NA CASSSSPRTSEAFF TGTGCCAGCAGTTCGAGCCCCAGAACGTCTGAAGCTTTCTTT
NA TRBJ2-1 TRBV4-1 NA CASSQDDWDFSYNEQFF TGCGCCAGCAGCCAAGATGACTGGGACTTTTCCTACAATGAGCAGTTCTTC
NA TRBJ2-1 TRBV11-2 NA CASSLGATGSGNEQFF TGTGCCAGCAGCTTAGGGGCTACGGGGAGTGGGAATGAGCAGTTCTTC
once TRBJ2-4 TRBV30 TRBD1 CAWSAGQGRNIQYF TGTGCCTGGAGTGCCGGACAGGGCCGAAACATTCAGTACTTC
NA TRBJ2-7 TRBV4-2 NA CASSQVDAKGYEQYF TGTGCCAGCAGCCAAGTAGATGCAAAGGGCTACGAGCAGTACTTC
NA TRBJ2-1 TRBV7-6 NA CASSLYGGSSYNEQFF TGTGCCAGCAGCTTATATGGGGGGAGCTCCTACAATGAGCAGTTCTTC
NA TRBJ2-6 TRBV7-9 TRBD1 CASSYLTGAGANVLTF TGTGCCAGCAGCTACTTGACAGGGGCTGGGGCCAACGTCCTGACTTTC
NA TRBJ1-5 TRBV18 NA CASSPIEKGGNQPQHF TGTGCCAGCTCACCAATAGAAAAGGGAGGCAATCAGCCCCAGCATTTT
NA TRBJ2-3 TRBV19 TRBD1 CASSMTGALGGDTQYF TGTGCCAGTAGTATGACAGGGGCACTAGGGGGAGATACGCAGTATTTT
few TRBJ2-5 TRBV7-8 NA CASSLGGIKGETQYF TGTGCCAGCAGCTTAGGTGGCATAAAGGGAGAGACCCAGTACTTC
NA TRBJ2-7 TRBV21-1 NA CASSTKQGPKGYEQYF TGTGCCAGCAGCACCAAACAGGGGCCCAAGGGATACGAGCAGTACTTC
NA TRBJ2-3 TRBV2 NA CASGVGTSTDTQYF TGTGCCAGCGGGGTCGGAACCTCCACAGATACGCAGTATTTT
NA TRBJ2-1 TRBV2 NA CASISVSNNEQFF TGTGCCAGCATAAGTGTATCTAACAATGAGCAGTTCTTC
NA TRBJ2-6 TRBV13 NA CASSSNSGANVLTF TGTGCCAGCAGCTCAAACTCTGGGGCCAACGTCCTGACTTTC
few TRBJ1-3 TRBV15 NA CATSSPEGYGNTIYF TGTGCCACCAGCAGCCCAGAGGGATATGGAAACACCATATATTTT
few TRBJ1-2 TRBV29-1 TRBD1 CSVEPGTDPGYTF TGCAGCGTTGAGCCCGGGACAGACCCAGGCTACACCTTC
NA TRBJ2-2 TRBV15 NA CATRTGRDSGELFF TGTGCCACCAGGACAGGGCGGGACTCCGGGGAGCTGTTTTTT
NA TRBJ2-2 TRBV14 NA CASGHYTGELFF TGTGCCAGCGGGCACTACACCGGGGAGCTGTTTTTT
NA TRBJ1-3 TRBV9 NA CASSVGVGNTIYF TGTGCCAGCAGCGTAGGTGTCGGAAACACCATATATTTT
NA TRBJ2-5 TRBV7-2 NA CASSPGVQETQYF TGTGCCAGCAGCCCCGGTGTGCAAGAGACCCAGTACTTC
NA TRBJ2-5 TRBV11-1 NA CASSLAPRETQYF TGTGCCAGCAGCTTAGCGCCTAGGGAGACCCAGTACTTC
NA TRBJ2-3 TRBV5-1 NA CASSFRGTLDTQYF TGCGCCAGCAGCTTCCGGGGGACCTTGGATACGCAGTATTTT
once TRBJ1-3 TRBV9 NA CASSLDGLSGNTIYF TGTGCCAGCAGCCTCGACGGCTTGTCAGGAAACACCATATATTTT
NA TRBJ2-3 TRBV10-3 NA CAISEGTDTQYF TGTGCCATCAGTGAGGGCACAGATACGCAGTATTTT
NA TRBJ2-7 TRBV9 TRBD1 CASSPYGTGDYEQYF TGTGCCAGCAGCCCGTACGGGACAGGAGACTACGAGCAGTACTTC
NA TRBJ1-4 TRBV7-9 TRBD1 CASSPGQENEKLFF TGTGCCAGCAGCCCGGGACAGGAGAATGAAAAACTGTTTTTT
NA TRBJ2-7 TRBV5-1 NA CASSLGESGLYEQYF TGCGCCAGCAGCTTGGGGGAGAGTGGGCTCTACGAGCAGTACTTC
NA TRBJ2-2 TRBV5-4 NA CASSLGGDNTGELFF TGTGCCAGCAGCTTAGGGGGTGACAACACCGGGGAGCTGTTTTTT
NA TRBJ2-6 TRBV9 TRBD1 CASSASPGGQGLSGANVLTF TGTGCCAGCAGCGCCAGCCCAGGGGGACAGGGACTCTCTGGGGCCAACGTCCTGACTTTC
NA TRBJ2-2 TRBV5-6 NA CASSAGISTTGELFF TGTGCCAGCAGCGCCGGGATCAGTACCACCGGGGAGCTGTTTTTT
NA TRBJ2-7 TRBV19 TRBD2 CASSTGTSGGKQYF TGTGCCAGTAGCACCGGGACTAGCGGGGGAAAGCAGTACTTC
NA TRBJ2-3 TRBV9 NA CASSVETWGDTQYF TGTGCCAGCAGCGTAGAAACCTGGGGAGATACGCAGTATTTT
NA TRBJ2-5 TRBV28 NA CASSPHQQGSRETQYF TGTGCCAGCAGTCCCCACCAACAGGGCTCCCGGGAGACCCAGTACTTC
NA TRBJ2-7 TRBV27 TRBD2 CASKSAGGLSYEQYF TGTGCCAGCAAGTCAGCGGGAGGGCTTTCCTACGAGCAGTACTTC
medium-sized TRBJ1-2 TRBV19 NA CASSPRGVQRDGYTF TGTGCCAGTAGTCCCCGGGGGGTACAACGGGATGGCTACACCTTC